Listed here are 12 T cell receptor beta chains from one sample, sequenced in a study of T cell repertoires in cytomegalovirus infection. TCRdb reprocessed the reads via MiXCR and lists one record per CDR3 protein. The data show about 400,000 distinct CDR3 sequences, with about a sixth seen just once and around 9.3% held by the top ten. The sample consisted of PBMCs. All receptors derive from a human donor in good health (CMV status not recorded). Some clones in this sample may be carry-over from other donors' samples.

The chain recombines TRBV2 with TRBJ2-7; D unclear. Trimming stripped 6 bases from V and 2 bases from J, with 20 bases between. The germline gives CDR1 SNHLY, CDR2 FYNNEI. The CDR3 length is 16 residues. CDR3 residues: CASSPPLPGPPYEQYF. CDR3 nucleotide sequence: TGTGCCAGCAGCCCCCCCCTCCCCGGGCCGCCCTACGAGCAGTACTTC.

This clonotype was recorded many times. The rearrangement links TRBV6-2 or TRBV6-3 to TRBJ2-1; 9 nucleotides align to TRBD2. There are 16 residues in the CDR3. V was pared by 6 bases and J by 9 bases, with 15 bases of the junction left unmatched. CDR1 MNHEY and CDR2 SVGEGT come from the germline V gene. CDR3 residues: CASSGLAKGIAGEQFF. The CDR3 region has the DNA TGTGCCAGCAGCGGACTAGCGAAGGGTATTGCGGGTGAGCAGTTCTTC.

In its sample, this clonotype was seen many times. CDR3 region: CASRPGGFNTEAFF. The CDR3 bases are TGTGCCAGCAGACCGGGGGGATTTAACACTGAAGCTTTCTTT. The chain couples TRBV7-2 to TRBJ1-1, with a weak D call TRBD1 (5 bases). Germline V gene lookup returns CDR1 SGHTA and CDR2 FQGNSA. This CDR3 has 14 residues. Trimming pared 6 bases from V and 2 bases from J, leaving 13 bases between.

The rearrangement links TRBV7-2 to TRBJ2-5; possibly TRBD1 or TRBD2 for D (7 bases each). Germline CDR1 SGHTA, CDR2 FQGNSA. Trimming removed 5 bases at V and 0 bases at J, with 16 bases between. The CDR3 is 16 amino acids. In DNA form, the CDR3 reads TGTGCCAGCAGCCGCAGGGGGGGAGCATACCAAGAGACCCAGTACTTC. Translation gives CASSRRGGAYQETQYF.

This clonotype was recorded a few times. The chain carries TRBV7-2 and TRBJ1-3, with D uncertain. This CDR3 is 12 amino acids long. CDR1 is SGHTA, CDR2 FQGNSA, per germline. The V gene lost 3 bases and the J gene lost 4 bases, with 4 bases spanning the gap. The CDR3 is CASSFFGNTIYF. The CDR3 bases are TGTGCCAGCAGCTTCTTCGGAAACACCATATATTTT.

This clonotype was recorded many times. The genes are TRBV11-1 and TRBJ1-1, with D perhaps matching TRBD1 (5 bases). Germline V gives CDR1 SGHAT, CDR2 FQDESV (reference sequence). The CDR3 is made up of 15 amino acids. Trimming stripped 4 bases from V and 3 bases from J, with 15 bases between. This chain's CDR3 is CASSSGGRHYTEAFF. CDR3 bases: TGTGCCAGCAGCTCCGGGGGGAGACACTACACTGAAGCTTTCTTT.

The chain couples TRBV27 to TRBJ2-5, with D uncertain. This CDR3 is 13 amino acids long. CDR1 is MNHEY and CDR2 is SMNVEV in the germline V gene (reference sequence). Trimming pared 2 bases from V and 3 bases from J, leaving 7 bases between. The CDR3: CASSLNAEETQYF. CDR3 in DNA: TGTGCCAGCAGTTTAAACGCTGAAGAGACCCAGTACTTC.

V and J are TRBV5-6 and TRBJ2-7; no definite D call. This CDR3 comprises 18 residues. The V gene lost 0 bases and the J gene lost 7 bases, with 26 bases spanning the gap. In germline, CDR1 is SGHDT, CDR2 YYEEEE. Here the CDR3 reads CASSLAGFSIPVREEQYF. CDR3 nucleotide sequence: TGTGCCAGCAGCTTGGCCGGGTTTTCTATCCCTGTACGAGAAGAGCAGTACTTC.

The chain combines TRBV29-1 with TRBJ2-1; 9 positions match TRBD2. Germline loops: CDR1 SQVTM, CDR2 ANQGSEA. This CDR3 region has 14 residues. After removal of 3 bases from V and 4 bases from J, the junction contained 4 bases not matched to a gene. CDR3 in DNA: TGCAGCGTTGAGGTGCGGGAGGGTTACAATGAGCAGTTCTTC. As protein: CSVEVREGYNEQFF.

The chain employs TRBV7-8 and TRBJ2-7, with D possibly matching TRBD1 (5 bases). Germline CDR1 reads SGHVS; CDR2 reads FQNEAQ. This CDR3 spans 15 amino acids. Trimming left V 4 bases short and J 1 base short, with 14 bases between. The CDR3 DNA reads TGTGCCAGCAGCTCCAGGGTGGTTATATCCTACGAGCAGTACTTC. Residues: CASSSRVVISYEQYF.

The CDR3 DNA reads as TGTGCCAGCAGCTACCTAGCGGGGGGGCCAGATACGCAGTATTTT. Translating it yields CASSYLAGGPDTQYF. The gene calls are TRBV7-6 and TRBJ2-3; 12 bases match TRBD2. CDR1 is SGHVS and CDR2 is FNYEAQ in the germline V gene. CDR3 length equals 15 residues. J was trimmed by 4 bases and V by 4 bases; bases with no gene match: 3.

V usage is TRBV29-1 and J usage is TRBJ1-2; TRBD1 matches at 9 bases. CDR1 SQVTM and CDR2 ANQGSEA come from the germline V gene. V shed 3 bases and J 0 bases; nucleotides not matched to a gene: 14. CDR3 size: 18 residues. The CDR3 spells CSVEGQPGQGFANYGYTF. In nucleotides, the CDR3 is TGCAGCGTTGAGGGACAGCCGGGACAGGGATTCGCTAACTATGGCTACACCTTC.